This T cell receptor (beta chain) was retrieved from a study of radiation and T cells in renal cell carcinoma (dated by TCRdb to about 2020). Some background on the complete study: A total of 50 to 60 samples underwent TCR beta sequencing, made up of some 26 tumors and about 27 peripheral blood samples. A total of over 4 million unique CDR3 nucleotide sequences, encoding roughly 3,000,000 unique CDR3 amino acid sequences, were found across all 50 or so samples. General study outcomes and caveats: Compared with control tumors, irradiated tumors had a greater number of dominant CDR3 motifs, and those motifs took up a bigger portion of the repertoire. Only small tumor regions of 0.75 to 1 g were available, so intratumoral heterogeneity was not captured. No pretreatment tumor biopsies were available, so the baseline intratumoral presence of clonotypes could not be determined. Because the trial had a single-armed design, the trial could not examine how radiation dose or scheduling affected the TCR repertoire. In blood, the top tumor clonotypes increased from baseline to 2 weeks after radiation and then shrank by 4 weeks, which suggests a temporary expansion of tumor-resident clones. TCR clonality was higher in irradiated tumors than in controls, as the top 100 clonotypes made up an average of around 54% of the repertoire in irradiated tumors compared with approximately 45% in nephrectomy-only tumors.

The CDR3 runs 15 residues from the cysteine to the phenylalanine. The DNA shown is the 45-base CDR3, in frame from base 1. Trimmed from V: 2 bases; trimmed from J: 4 bases; junction bases lacking a gene match: 7. The germline V gene specifies KGHSH as CDR1 and LQKENI as CDR2. On this clone: Its antigen remains undetermined. Within one base of it there is no much larger clone, and no base qualities were kept.

TCR beta libraries were generated from genomic DNA with the immunoSEQ kit, following the manufacturer's recommendations. Library preparation used a first multiplex PCR with proprietary primers, then a second PCR adding unique barcodes, with bead cleanups after each round. Each sample batch included a kit-provided positive control reaction and a negative control reaction. The final libraries underwent checking on an Agilent 4200 TapeStation D1000 ScreenTape, volumetric pooling, and quantification by qPCR. Sequencing was performed on an Illumina NextSeq500 using a MidOutput 150-cycle cartridge, with 156 Read1 cycles, 15 Index1 cycles, and the kit custom primers. The pooled library was loaded at roughly 0.9 pM with approximately 20% PhiX control spiked in. Concerning the study's data processing: The vendor-processed data were analyzed in R, and a clonotype was defined as all T cells that share the same CDR3 nucleotide sequence. For clone abundance analyses, frequencies were normalized to the 10,000 most abundant clones per sample. Public T cell clones, which averaged fewer than five per sample, were removed prior to analysis. Dominant motifs were analyzed with ImmunoMap using the PAM10 matrix, a gap penalty of 30, and a homology threshold of 0.3, and motifs with a cumulative frequency of at least 0.01 were considered dominant. An abundance difference of at least 32-fold between compartments was the criterion for calling clonotypes tumor-enriched or baseline blood-enriched. Tumor-blood repertoire similarity was measured with the Baroni-Urbani and Buser coefficient, and groups were compared using two-tailed Wilcoxon tests in R. TCRdb took over this immuneACCESS table, retaining in-frame rearrangements with V and J assigned. Such tables are incomplete; in checked studies, under half of the missing clones stem from an unresolved V gene, and the remainder is unexplained. From that table come the V and J calls and clone size; the DNA was used to work out D and trimming. The sample table holds 15,000 to 20,000 clones, of which less than 65% were seen once. The ten largest clones add up to less than 30% of the sample.

Read against the paper, the sample's time point label means: tumor resected at nephrectomy. The sample's treatment or condition, from its label and the paper: 15 Gy SBRT to primary tumor, nephrectomy 4 weeks later. The samples were obtained from a clinical trial, where primary renal cell carcinomas were treated with 15 Gy stereotactic body radiation therapy and then removed by nephrectomy 4 weeks afterward. Renal cell carcinoma with clear cell pathology was present in all patients. Tumor processing involved mechanical dissociation, digestion with collagenase/hyaluronidase at 37 degrees C, handling in gentleMACS C tubes, and storage in liquid nitrogen. The QIAamp DNA Blood Mini Kit (Qiagen) was used to prepare genomic DNA for TCR sequencing. The analyses included only samples that passed all quality control checks.

The chain links TRBV18 with TRBJ2-7; 8 bases in between match TRBD2. This receptor was obtained from a woman in her 70s with renal cell carcinoma. This sample comprised tumor tissue, obtained from a patient whose treatment included radiotherapy and nephrectomy. Here the CDR3 is given as CASSPISGTMYEQYF. The nucleotides read TGTGCCAGCTCACCAATTAGCGGGACCATGTACGAGCAGTACTTC.